This T cell receptor (beta chain) originates from a study of post-analysis software for immune sequencing data. Study at large: Disease courses included relapsing-remitting, secondary progressive and progressive-relapsing multiple sclerosis.

Findings and caveats of the study: Comparison with controls showed significantly lower normalized Chao1 diversity in multiple sclerosis patients.

Each TCR beta cDNA library carried unique molecular identifiers. The T cell input of about 1 to 10 million gave about 470,000 cDNA molecules. TCRdb itself ran the PCR reads through MiXCR, one entry per CDR3 protein. Altogether roughly 700,000 distinct CDR3 sequences are present, about 27% being singletons, with the ten largest covering around 0.56%. Of note for this clonotype: Its antigen is unidentified.

The source material was blood. This receptor was identified in a girl aged 10 to 17 with multiple sclerosis.

The CDR3: CASSFNTGGLTDTQYF. DNA for the CDR3: TGTGCCAGCAGTTTCAACACAGGGGGCCTCACAGATACGCAGTATTTT. The V call is TRBV12-3 or TRBV12-4, the J call TRBJ2-3; 9 nucleotides match TRBD1. V lost 3 bases and J lost 2; bases outside the gene matches: 6. The CDR3 is 16 amino acids.